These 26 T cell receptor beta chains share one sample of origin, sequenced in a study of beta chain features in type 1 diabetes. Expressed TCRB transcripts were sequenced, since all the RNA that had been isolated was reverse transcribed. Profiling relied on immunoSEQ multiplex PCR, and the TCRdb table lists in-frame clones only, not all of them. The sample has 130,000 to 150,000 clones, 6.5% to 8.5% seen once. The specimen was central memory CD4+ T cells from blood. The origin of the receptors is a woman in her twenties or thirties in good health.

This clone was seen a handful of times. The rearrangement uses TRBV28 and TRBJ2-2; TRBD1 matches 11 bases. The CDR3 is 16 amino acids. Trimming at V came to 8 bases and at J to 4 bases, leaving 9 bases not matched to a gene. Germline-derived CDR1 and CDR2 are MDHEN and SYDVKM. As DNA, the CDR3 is TGTGCCAGCCAAACTCCGGGACAGGGGGGCACCGGGGAGCTGTTTTTT. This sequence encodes CASQTPGQGGTGELFF.

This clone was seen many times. The CDR3 loop is CASSLTGGNGGELFF. DNA for the CDR3: TGTGCCAGCAGCCTGACAGGGGGCAATGGCGGGGAGCTGTTTTTT. The V and J genes are TRBV7-3 and TRBJ2-2, with 10 bases lining up with TRBD1. CDR3 size: 15 residues. CDR1 and CDR2 (germline): SGHTA, FQGTGA. V gave up 5 bases and J gave up 7 bases; unmatched junction bases: 7.

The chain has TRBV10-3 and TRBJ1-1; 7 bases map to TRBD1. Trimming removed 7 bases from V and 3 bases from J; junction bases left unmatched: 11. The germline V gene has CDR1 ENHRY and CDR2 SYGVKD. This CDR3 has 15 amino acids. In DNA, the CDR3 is TGTGCCATCAACCCCAGGGGGGCTACCGACACTGAAGCTTTCTTT. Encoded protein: CAINPRGATDTEAFF.

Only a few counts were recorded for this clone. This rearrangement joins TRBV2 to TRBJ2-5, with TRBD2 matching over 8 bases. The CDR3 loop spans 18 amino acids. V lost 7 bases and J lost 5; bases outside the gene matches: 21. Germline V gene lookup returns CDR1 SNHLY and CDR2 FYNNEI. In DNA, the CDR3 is TGTGCCAGCATCCCCCGAACTTTTAGCGGGAACAAAGTTGAGACCCAGTACTTC. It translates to CASIPRTFSGNKVETQYF.

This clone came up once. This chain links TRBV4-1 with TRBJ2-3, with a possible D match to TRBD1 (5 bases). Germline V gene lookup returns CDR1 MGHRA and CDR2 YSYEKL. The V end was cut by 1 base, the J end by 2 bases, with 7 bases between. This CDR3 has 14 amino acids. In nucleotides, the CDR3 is TGCGCCAGCAGCCAAGGGACACCCACAGATACGCAGTATTTT. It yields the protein CASSQGTPTDTQYF.

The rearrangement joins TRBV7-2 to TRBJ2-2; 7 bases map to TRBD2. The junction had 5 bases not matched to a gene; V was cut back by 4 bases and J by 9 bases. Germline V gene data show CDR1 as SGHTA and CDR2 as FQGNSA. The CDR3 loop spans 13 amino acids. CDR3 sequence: CASSSWEGRELFF. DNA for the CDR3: TGTGCCAGCAGCTCTTGGGAGGGCAGGGAGCTGTTTTTT.

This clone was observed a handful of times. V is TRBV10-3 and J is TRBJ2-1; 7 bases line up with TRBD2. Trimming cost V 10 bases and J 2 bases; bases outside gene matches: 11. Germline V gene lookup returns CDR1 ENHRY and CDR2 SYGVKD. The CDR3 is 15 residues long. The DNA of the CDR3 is TGTGCCACCGGGGAACTAGCGCTTACCTACAATGAGCAGTTCTTC. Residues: CATGELALTYNEQFF.

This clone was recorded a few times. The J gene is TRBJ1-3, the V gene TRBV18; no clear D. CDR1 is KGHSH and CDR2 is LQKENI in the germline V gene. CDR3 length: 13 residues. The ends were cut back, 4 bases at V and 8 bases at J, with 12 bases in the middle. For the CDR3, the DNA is TGTGCCAGCTCACTCCTCTTCGAGGACACCATATATTTT. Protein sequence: CASSLLFEDTIYF. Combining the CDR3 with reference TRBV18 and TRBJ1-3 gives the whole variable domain NAGVMQNPRHLVRRRGQEARLRCSPMKGHSHVYWYRQLPEEGLKFMVYLQKENIIDESGMPKERFSAEFPKEGPSILRIQQVVRGDSAAYFCASSLLFEDTIYFGEGSWLTVV.

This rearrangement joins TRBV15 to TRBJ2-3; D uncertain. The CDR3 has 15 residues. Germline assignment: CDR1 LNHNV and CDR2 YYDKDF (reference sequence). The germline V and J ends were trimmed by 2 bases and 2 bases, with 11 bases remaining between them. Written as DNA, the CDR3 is TGTGCCACCAGCAGAAACAGAGCAGCCACAGATACGCAGTATTTT. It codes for CATSRNRAATDTQYF.

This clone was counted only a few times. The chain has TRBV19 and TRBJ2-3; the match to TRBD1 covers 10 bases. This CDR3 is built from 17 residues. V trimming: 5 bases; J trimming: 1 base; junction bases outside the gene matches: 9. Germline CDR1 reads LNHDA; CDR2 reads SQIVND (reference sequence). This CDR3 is CASSPDRGLIGTDTQYF. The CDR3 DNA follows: TGTGCCAGTAGTCCAGACAGGGGGCTTATCGGCACAGATACGCAGTATTTT.

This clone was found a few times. The DNA for the CDR3 is TGTGCCAGCAGCCGAACAGGGCTGGCGACTAATGAAAAACTGTTTTTT. It is translated as CASSRTGLATNEKLFF. The J gene is TRBJ1-4, the V gene TRBV7-9; possible D gene TRBD1, 6 bases. This CDR3 is built from 16 residues. V was trimmed by 5 bases and J by 2 bases, leaving 15 bases between them. Germline CDR1 is SEHNR and CDR2 is FQNEAQ (reference sequence).

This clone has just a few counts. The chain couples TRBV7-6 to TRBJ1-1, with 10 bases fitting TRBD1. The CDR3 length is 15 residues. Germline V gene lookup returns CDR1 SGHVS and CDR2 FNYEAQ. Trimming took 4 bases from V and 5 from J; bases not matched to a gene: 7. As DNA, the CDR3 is TGTGCCAGCAGCTCCCGGGACAGGGGATATACTGAAGCTTTCTTT. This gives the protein CASSSRDRGYTEAFF.

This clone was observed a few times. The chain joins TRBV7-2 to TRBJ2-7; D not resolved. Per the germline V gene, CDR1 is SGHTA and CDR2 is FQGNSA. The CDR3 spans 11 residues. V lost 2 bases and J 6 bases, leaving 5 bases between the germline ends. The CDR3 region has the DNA TGTGCCAGCAGCTTAAACTCCGAGCAGTACTTC. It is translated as CASSLNSEQYF.

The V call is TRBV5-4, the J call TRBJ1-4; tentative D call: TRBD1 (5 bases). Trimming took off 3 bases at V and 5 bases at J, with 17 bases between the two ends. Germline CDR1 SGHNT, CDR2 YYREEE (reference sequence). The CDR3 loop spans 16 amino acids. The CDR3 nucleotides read TGTGCCAGCAGCTCGATGGGGGGGGGATTAAATGAAAAACTGTTTTTT. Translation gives CASSSMGGGLNEKLFF.

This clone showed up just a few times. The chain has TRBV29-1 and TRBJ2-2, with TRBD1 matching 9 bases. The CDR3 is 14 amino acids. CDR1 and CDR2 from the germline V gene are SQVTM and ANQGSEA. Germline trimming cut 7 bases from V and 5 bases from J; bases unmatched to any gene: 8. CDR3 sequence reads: CSALWDRVTGELFF. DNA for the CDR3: TGCAGCGCCCTTTGGGACAGGGTTACCGGGGAGCTGTTTTTT.

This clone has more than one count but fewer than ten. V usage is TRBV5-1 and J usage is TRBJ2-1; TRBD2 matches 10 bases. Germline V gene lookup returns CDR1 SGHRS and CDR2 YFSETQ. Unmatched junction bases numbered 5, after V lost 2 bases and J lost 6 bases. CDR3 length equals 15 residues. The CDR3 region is CASSLVAGGLNEQFF. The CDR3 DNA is TGCGCCAGCAGCTTAGTAGCGGGAGGACTCAATGAGCAGTTCTTC.

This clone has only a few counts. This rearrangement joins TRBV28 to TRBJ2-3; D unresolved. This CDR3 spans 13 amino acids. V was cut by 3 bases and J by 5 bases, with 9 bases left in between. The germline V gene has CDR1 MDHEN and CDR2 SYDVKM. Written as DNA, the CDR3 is TGTGCCAGCAGTTTTCCTGGGCTAGATACGCAGTATTTT. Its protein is CASSFPGLDTQYF.

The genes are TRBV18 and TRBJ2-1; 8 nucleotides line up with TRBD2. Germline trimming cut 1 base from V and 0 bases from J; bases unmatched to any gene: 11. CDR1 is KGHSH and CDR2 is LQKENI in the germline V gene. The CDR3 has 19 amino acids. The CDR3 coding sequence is TGTGCCAGCTCACCACTGGTTAGCGGGAATCGGGCCTCCTACAATGAGCAGTTCTTC. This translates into CASSPLVSGNRASYNEQFF.

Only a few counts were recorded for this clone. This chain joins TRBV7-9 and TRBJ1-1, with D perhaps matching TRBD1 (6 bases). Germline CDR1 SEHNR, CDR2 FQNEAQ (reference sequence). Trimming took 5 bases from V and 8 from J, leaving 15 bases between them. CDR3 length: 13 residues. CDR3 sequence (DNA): TGTGCCAGCAGCCCCGCGGCAGGGGCCGAAGCTTTCTTT. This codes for CASSPAAGAEAFF.

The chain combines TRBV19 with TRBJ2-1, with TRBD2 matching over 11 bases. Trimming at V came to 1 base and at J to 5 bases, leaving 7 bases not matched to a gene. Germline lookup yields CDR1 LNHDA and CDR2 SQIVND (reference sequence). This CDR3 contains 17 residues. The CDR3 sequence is CASSIGYGTSGDNEQFF. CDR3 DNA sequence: TGTGCCAGTAGTATAGGTTACGGGACTAGCGGAGACAATGAGCAGTTCTTC.

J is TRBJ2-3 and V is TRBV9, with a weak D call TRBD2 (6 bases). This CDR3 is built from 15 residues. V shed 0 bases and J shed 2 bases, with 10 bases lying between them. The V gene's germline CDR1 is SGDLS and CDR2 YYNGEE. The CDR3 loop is CASSVVGGNTDTQYF. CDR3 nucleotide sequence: TGTGCCAGCAGCGTAGTTGGGGGGAACACAGATACGCAGTATTTT.

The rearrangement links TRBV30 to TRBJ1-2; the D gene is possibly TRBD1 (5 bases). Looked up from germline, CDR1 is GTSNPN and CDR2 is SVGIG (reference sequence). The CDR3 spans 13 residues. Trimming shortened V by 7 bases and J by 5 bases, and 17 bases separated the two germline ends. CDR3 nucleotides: TGTGCCTTCGCTGGGGGGATCGGGTATGGCTACACCTTC. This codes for CAFAGGIGYGYTF.

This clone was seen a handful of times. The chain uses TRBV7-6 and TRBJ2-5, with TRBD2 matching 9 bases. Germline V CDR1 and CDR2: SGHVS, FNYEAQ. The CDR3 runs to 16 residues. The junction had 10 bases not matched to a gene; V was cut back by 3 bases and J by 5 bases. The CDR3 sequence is CASSFVLAGRGETQYF. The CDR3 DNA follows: TGTGCCAGCAGCTTTGTACTAGCGGGCAGGGGGGAGACCCAGTACTTC.

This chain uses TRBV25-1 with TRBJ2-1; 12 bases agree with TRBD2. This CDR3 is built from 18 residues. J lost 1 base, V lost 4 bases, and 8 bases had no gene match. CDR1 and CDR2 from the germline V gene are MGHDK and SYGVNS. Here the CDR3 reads CASSGGSSGRGSYNEQFF. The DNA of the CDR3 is TGTGCCAGCAGTGGGGGTTCTAGCGGGAGGGGGTCCTACAATGAGCAGTTCTTC. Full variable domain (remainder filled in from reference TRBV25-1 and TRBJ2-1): EADIYQTPRYLVIGTGKKITLECSQTMGHDKMYWYQQDPGMELHLIHYSYGVNSTEKGDLSSESTVSRIRTEHFPLTLESARPSHTSQYLCASSGGSSGRGSYNEQFFGPGTRLTVL.

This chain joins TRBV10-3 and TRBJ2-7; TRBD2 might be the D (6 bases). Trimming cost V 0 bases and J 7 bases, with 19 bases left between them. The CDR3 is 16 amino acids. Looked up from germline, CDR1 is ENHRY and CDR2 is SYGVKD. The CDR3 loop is CAISESLKTPAGEQYF. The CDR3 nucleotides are TGTGCCATCAGTGAGTCCTTGAAGACACCCGCGGGGGAGCAGTACTTC.

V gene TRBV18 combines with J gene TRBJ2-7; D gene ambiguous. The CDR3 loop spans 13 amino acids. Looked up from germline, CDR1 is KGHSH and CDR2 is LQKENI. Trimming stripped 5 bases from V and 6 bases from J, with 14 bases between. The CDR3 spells CASSSNDSGEQYF. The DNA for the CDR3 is TGTGCCAGCTCATCAAACGATTCCGGCGAGCAGTACTTC.